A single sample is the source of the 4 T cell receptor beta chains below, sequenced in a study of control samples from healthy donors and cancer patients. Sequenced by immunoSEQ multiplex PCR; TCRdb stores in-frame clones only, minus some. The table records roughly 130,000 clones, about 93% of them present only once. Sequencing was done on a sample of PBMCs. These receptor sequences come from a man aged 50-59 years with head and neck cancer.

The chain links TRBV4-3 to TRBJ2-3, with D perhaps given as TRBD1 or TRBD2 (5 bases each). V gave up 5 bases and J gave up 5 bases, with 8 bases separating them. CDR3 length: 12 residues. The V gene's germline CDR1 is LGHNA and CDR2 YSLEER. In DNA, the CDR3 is TGCGCCAGCAGCTGGGGGAGAGATACGCAGTATTTT. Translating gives CASSWGRDTQYF.

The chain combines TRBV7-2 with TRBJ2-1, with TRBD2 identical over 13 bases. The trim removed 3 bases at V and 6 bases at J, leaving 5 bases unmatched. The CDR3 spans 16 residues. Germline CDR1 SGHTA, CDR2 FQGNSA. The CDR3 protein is CASSFPGLAGSNEQFF. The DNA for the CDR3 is TGTGCCAGCAGCTTCCCGGGACTAGCGGGGTCCAATGAGCAGTTCTTC.

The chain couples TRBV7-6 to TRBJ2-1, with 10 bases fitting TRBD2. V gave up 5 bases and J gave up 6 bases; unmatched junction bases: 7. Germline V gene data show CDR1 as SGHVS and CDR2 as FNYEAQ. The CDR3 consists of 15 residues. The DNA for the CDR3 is TGTGCCAGCAGCCAAAGGTCTAGCGGGGGCAATGAGCAGTTCTTC. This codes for CASSQRSSGGNEQFF.

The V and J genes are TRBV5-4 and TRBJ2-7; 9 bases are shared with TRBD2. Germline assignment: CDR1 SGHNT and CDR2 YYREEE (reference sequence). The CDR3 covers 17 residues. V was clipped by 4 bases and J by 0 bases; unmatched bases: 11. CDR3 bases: TGTGCCAGCAGCCGGGCGGGGGGGGCAGGACGCTCCTACGAGCAGTACTTC. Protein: CASSRAGGAGRSYEQYF.